This T cell receptor beta chain originates from a study of blood T cell repertoires in COVID-19. Cohorts were assigned according to the clinical history that participants reported. Trimming cost V 7 bases and J 4 bases, with 19 bases left between them. This CDR3 is 15 amino acids long. Germline V lookup: CDR1 MNHNS, CDR2 SASEGT. Authors' analysis steps: Reference gene primers were amplified, and this amplification served to estimate nucleated cell counts. Method: immunoSEQ multiplex PCR; TCRdb's copy keeps in-frame clones and lacks some. For V, J and clone size, that table is used; D and trimming come from the DNA. In the table there are 150,000 to 200,000 clones, 65% to 85% of which are singletons. This clone appeared a single time.

Sequencing used PBMCs or T cells enriched from blood (not recorded which). This sequence originates from a woman aged 60 to 75 who had recovered from COVID-19. The rearrangement links TRBV6-1 to TRBJ1-2; D unresolved. CDR3 in amino acids: CASMSRGGTPYGYTF. CDR3 in DNA: TGTGCCAGCATGAGTCGCGGTGGTACACCCTATGGCTACACCTTC.